These T cell receptor beta chains were read from a single sample in a study of Ad26.COV2.S vaccination and SARS-CoV-2 variants. TCRdb keeps only in-frame clones here, not all; method: immunoSEQ multiplex PCR. The table includes some 520,000 clones, around nine tenths detected once. The material sequenced was peripheral blood, taken in a trial of Ad26.COV2.S vaccine versus placebo. These receptors all come from a person aged 18-60 years who received the Ad26.COV2.S COVID-19 vaccine or a placebo. Both conserved end residues are part of each CDR3. Each record gives: J gene, V gene, clone size, D gene, CDR3 protein, CDR3 DNA. D genes are given only for firm matches. Clone size is given for some rows only: seen once, a few or many times, or a class if the clone is expanded.

j_gene: TRBJ1-1
v_gene: TRBV5-4
abundance: .
d_gene: .
CDR3aa: CASSLAGALEAFF
CDR3nt: TGTGCCAGCAGCTTAGCCGGGGCGCTTGAAGCTTTCTTT

j_gene: TRBJ2-3
v_gene: TRBV28
abundance: .
d_gene: .
CDR3aa: CASSLRITVQGTGTDTQYF
CDR3nt: TGTGCCAGCAGTCTAAGAATTACGGTGCAGGGAACGGGCACAGATACGCAGTATTTT

j_gene: TRBJ2-1
v_gene: TRBV19
abundance: .
d_gene: TRBD2
CDR3aa: CASSNKAGARNEQFF
CDR3nt: TGTGCCAGTAGTAACAAAGCGGGAGCCAGAAATGAGCAGTTCTTC

j_gene: TRBJ1-5
v_gene: TRBV5-6
abundance: .
d_gene: .
CDR3aa: CASSSTHRHSNQPQHF
CDR3nt: TGTGCCAGCAGCTCAACTCACAGGCATAGCAATCAGCCCCAGCATTTT

j_gene: TRBJ2-3
v_gene: TRBV5-8
abundance: .
d_gene: .
CDR3aa: CGNSEGLGGTQYF
CDR3nt: TGTGGCAACTCCGAGGGCCTGGGAGGTACGCAGTATTTT

j_gene: TRBJ1-3
v_gene: TRBV3-1/TRBV3-2
abundance: once
d_gene: .
CDR3aa: CASSRVSGNTIYF
CDR3nt: TGTGCCAGCAGCCGGGTCTCTGGAAACACCATATATTTT

j_gene: TRBJ2-7
v_gene: TRBV28
abundance: .
d_gene: .
CDR3aa: CASTPRRSFRFYEQYF
CDR3nt: TGTGCCAGCACTCCCCGACGTAGCTTTCGTTTCTACGAGCAGTACTTC

j_gene: TRBJ2-3
v_gene: TRBV7-6
abundance: .
d_gene: .
CDR3aa: CASSLGTGLYTQYF
CDR3nt: TGTGCCAGCAGCTTAGGCACCGGGTTATATACGCAGTATTTT

j_gene: TRBJ1-4
v_gene: TRBV5-1
abundance: .
d_gene: TRBD1
CDR3aa: CASSLGGQEGEKLFF
CDR3nt: TGCGCCAGCAGCTTGGGGGGACAGGAGGGAGAAAAACTGTTTTTT

j_gene: TRBJ2-3
v_gene: TRBV6-5
abundance: .
d_gene: TRBD2
CDR3aa: CASSLLAVVDTQYF
CDR3nt: TGTGCCAGCAGCCTCCTAGCGGTCGTGGATACGCAGTATTTT

j_gene: TRBJ2-1
v_gene: TRBV24-1
abundance: .
d_gene: TRBD2
CDR3aa: CATSDPQAGAYNEQFF
CDR3nt: TGTGCCACCAGTGATCCCCAAGCGGGAGCTTACAATGAGCAGTTCTTC

j_gene: TRBJ1-1
v_gene: TRBV6-5
abundance: .
d_gene: .
CDR3aa: CASSYSVANTEAFF
CDR3nt: TGTGCCAGCAGTTACTCTGTGGCGAACACTGAAGCTTTCTTT

j_gene: TRBJ2-4
v_gene: TRBV27
abundance: .
d_gene: TRBD1
CDR3aa: CASSRDRGLRANIQYF
CDR3nt: TGTGCCAGCTCTCGGGACAGGGGGTTGCGGGCGAACATTCAGTACTTC

j_gene: TRBJ1-4
v_gene: TRBV28
abundance: .
d_gene: TRBD1
CDR3aa: CASSMSGTGNEKLFF
CDR3nt: TGTGCCAGCAGTATGTCCGGGACAGGGAATGAAAAACTGTTTTTT

j_gene: TRBJ2-1
v_gene: TRBV5-1
abundance: .
d_gene: .
CDR3aa: CASSRSYNEQFF
CDR3nt: TGCGCCAGCAGTAGAAGTTACAATGAGCAGTTCTTC

j_gene: TRBJ2-1
v_gene: TRBV20-1
abundance: once
d_gene: .
CDR3aa: CSAAKDLEQFF
CDR3nt: TGCAGTGCTGCGAAGGATCTTGAGCAGTTCTTC

j_gene: TRBJ1-4
v_gene: TRBV6-5
abundance: .
d_gene: .
CDR3aa: CASSASETRTEKLFF
CDR3nt: TGTGCCAGCAGCGCCTCCGAGACCCGGACTGAAAAACTGTTTTTT

j_gene: TRBJ2-2
v_gene: TRBV6-5
abundance: few
d_gene: .
CDR3aa: CASSPGTVNTGELFF
CDR3nt: TGTGCCAGCAGTCCCGGGACGGTGAACACCGGGGAGCTGTTTTTT

j_gene: TRBJ2-1
v_gene: TRBV19
abundance: .
d_gene: .
CDR3aa: CASSMPFLGTNYNEQFF
CDR3nt: TGTGCCAGTAGTATGCCATTTTTAGGGACAAATTACAATGAGCAGTTCTTC

j_gene: TRBJ1-1
v_gene: TRBV28
abundance: .
d_gene: .
CDR3aa: CASSLGHLVPEAFF
CDR3nt: TGTGCCAGCAGTTTAGGCCATCTTGTCCCTGAAGCTTTCTTT

j_gene: TRBJ2-5
v_gene: TRBV29-1
abundance: few
d_gene: .
CDR3aa: CSVVPYGQTQYF
CDR3nt: TGCAGCGTTGTCCCCTACGGGCAGACCCAGTACTTC

j_gene: TRBJ2-2
v_gene: TRBV2
abundance: .
d_gene: .
CDR3aa: CATASTGELFF
CDR3nt: TGTGCCACCGCCTCAACCGGGGAGCTGTTTTTT

j_gene: TRBJ2-7
v_gene: TRBV3-1/TRBV3-2
abundance: .
d_gene: TRBD2
CDR3aa: CASSQDFSGRALSSYEQYF
CDR3nt: TGTGCCAGCAGCCAAGACTTTAGCGGGAGGGCTCTCAGCTCCTACGAGCAGTACTTC

j_gene: TRBJ1-6
v_gene: TRBV7-8
abundance: once
d_gene: .
CDR3aa: CASSLGPGGNSPLHF
CDR3nt: TGTGCCAGCAGCTTAGGGCCCGGCGGGAATTCACCCCTCCACTTT

j_gene: TRBJ2-2
v_gene: TRBV18
abundance: .
d_gene: .
CDR3aa: CASSPYRGQRNTGELFF
CDR3nt: TGTGCCAGCTCACCTTACCGGGGGCAGAGAAACACCGGGGAGCTGTTTTTT

j_gene: TRBJ2-4
v_gene: TRBV5-4
abundance: .
d_gene: .
CDR3aa: CASSLEVAKNIQYF
CDR3nt: TGTGCCAGCAGCTTGGAAGTAGCCAAAAACATTCAGTACTTC

j_gene: TRBJ2-7
v_gene: TRBV6-6
abundance: .
d_gene: .
CDR3aa: CASIRGSPYEQYF
CDR3nt: TGTGCCAGCATCCGGGGTTCTCCCTACGAGCAGTACTTC

j_gene: TRBJ2-1
v_gene: TRBV7-9
abundance: .
d_gene: TRBD2
CDR3aa: CAAGTAGGREQFF
CDR3nt: TGTGCCGCCGGGACAGCGGGGGGGAGAGAGCAGTTCTTC

j_gene: TRBJ1-6
v_gene: TRBV27
abundance: .
d_gene: .
CDR3aa: CASSPGSSYNSPLHF
CDR3nt: TGTGCCAGCAGCCCAGGGAGCTCCTATAATTCACCCCTCCACTTT

j_gene: TRBJ2-1
v_gene: TRBV19
abundance: .
d_gene: TRBD2
CDR3aa: CASSASGRALFYNEQFF
CDR3nt: TGTGCCAGTAGCGCTAGCGGGAGGGCCCTCTTCTACAATGAGCAGTTCTTC

j_gene: TRBJ2-3
v_gene: TRBV19
abundance: .
d_gene: TRBD2
CDR3aa: CASTDSGRASTDTQYF
CDR3nt: TGTGCCAGTACCGATAGCGGGAGGGCTAGCACAGATACGCAGTATTTT

j_gene: TRBJ1-4
v_gene: TRBV15
abundance: once
d_gene: .
CDR3aa: CATSRDTGAEKLFF
CDR3nt: TGTGCCACCAGCAGAGATACGGGCGCGGAAAAACTGTTTTTT

j_gene: TRBJ1-5
v_gene: TRBV3-1/TRBV3-2
abundance: .
d_gene: .
CDR3aa: CASSQGAGGNQPQHF
CDR3nt: TGTGCCAGCAGCCAAGGGGCGGGGGGCAATCAGCCCCAGCATTTT